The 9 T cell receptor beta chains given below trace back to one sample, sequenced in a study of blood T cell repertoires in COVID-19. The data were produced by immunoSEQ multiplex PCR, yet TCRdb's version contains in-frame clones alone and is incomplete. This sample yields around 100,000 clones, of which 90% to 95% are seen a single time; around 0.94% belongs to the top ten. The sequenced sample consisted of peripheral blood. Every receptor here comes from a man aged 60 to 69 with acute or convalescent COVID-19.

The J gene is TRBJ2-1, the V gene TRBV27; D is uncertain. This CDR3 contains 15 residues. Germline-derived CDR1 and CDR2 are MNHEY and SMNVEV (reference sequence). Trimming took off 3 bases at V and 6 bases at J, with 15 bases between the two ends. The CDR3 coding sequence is TGTGCCAGCAGTTTTGGTATCGTAGAGTCCAATGAGCAGTTCTTC. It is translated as CASSFGIVESNEQFF.

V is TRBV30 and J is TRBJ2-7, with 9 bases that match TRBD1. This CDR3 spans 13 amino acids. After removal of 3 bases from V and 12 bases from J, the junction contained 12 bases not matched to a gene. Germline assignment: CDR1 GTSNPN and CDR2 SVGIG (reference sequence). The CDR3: CAWSLSGDRVTYF. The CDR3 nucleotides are TGTGCCTGGAGCCTATCCGGGGACAGGGTGACGTACTTC.

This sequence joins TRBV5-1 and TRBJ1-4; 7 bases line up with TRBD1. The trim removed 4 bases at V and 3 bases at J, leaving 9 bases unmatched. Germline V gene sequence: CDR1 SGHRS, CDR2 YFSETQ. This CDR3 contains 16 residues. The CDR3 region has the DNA TGCGCCAGCAGCCGAGGACAGGTTGGCCCTAATGAAAAACTGTTTTTT. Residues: CASSRGQVGPNEKLFF.

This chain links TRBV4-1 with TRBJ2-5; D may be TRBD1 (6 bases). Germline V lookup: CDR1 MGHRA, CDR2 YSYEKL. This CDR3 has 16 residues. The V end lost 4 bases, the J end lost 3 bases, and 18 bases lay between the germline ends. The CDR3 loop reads CASSPFNRATKETQYF. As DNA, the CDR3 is TGCGCCAGCAGCCCTTTCAACAGGGCCACAAAAGAGACCCAGTACTTC.

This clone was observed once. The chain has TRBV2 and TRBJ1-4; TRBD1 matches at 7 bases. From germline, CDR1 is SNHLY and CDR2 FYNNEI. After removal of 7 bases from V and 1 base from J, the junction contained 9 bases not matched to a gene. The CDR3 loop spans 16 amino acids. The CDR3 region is CASKTGRLLTNEKLFF. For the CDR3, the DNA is TGTGCCAGCAAGACAGGGCGGCTTTTAACTAATGAAAAACTGTTTTTT. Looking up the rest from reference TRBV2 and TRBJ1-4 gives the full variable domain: EPEVTQTPSHQVTQMGQEVILRCVPISNHLYFYWYRQILGQKVEFLVSFYNNEISEKSEIFDDQFSVERPDGSNFTLKIRSTKLEDSAMYFCASKTGRLLTNEKLFFGSGTQLSVL.

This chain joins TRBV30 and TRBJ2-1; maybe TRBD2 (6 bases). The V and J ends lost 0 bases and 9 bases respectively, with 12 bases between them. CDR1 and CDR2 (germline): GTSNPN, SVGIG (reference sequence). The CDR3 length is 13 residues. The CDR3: CAWSVGGLGEQFF. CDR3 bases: TGTGCCTGGAGTGTTGGGGGGTTGGGTGAGCAGTTCTTC.

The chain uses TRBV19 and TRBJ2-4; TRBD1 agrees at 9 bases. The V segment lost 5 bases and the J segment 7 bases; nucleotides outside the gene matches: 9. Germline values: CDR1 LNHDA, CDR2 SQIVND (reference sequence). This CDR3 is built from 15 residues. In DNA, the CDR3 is TGTGCCAGTAGTCCGCGAACAGGGGGCGGGAACATTCAGTACTTC. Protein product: CASSPRTGGGNIQYF. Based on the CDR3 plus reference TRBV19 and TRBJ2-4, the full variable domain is DGGITQSPKYLFRKEGQNVTLSCEQNLNHDAMYWYRQDPGQGLRLIYYSQIVNDFQKGDIAEGYSVSREKKESFPLTVTSAQKNPTAFYLCASSPRTGGGNIQYFGAGTRLSVL.

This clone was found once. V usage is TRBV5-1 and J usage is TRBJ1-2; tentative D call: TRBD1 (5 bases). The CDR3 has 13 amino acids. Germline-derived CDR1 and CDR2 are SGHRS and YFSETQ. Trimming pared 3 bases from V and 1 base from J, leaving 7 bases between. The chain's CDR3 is CASSSRGNYGYTF. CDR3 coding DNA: TGCGCCAGCAGCTCAAGGGGTAACTATGGCTACACCTTC.

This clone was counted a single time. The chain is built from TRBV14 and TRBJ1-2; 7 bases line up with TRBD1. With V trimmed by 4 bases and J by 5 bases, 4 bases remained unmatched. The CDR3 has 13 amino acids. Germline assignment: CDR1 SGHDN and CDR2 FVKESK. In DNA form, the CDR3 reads TGTGCCAGCAGCCTAGGGACAGAGTATGGCTACACCTTC. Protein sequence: CASSLGTEYGYTF.